The subject of this entry is one T cell receptor beta chain. Its antigen is as yet unknown. The entry originates in a study of blood T cells in healthy people across ages. On the study more broadly: The capture of about one barcoded beta molecule per two T cells was achieved by template switching.

Study outcomes and limitations: Aged donors had fewer naive CD4+ cells and lower diversity than long-lived donors.

With 6 bases removed from V and 7 bases from J, the gap between germline ends came to 21 bases. The germline V gene has CDR1 SNHLY and CDR2 FYNNEI. The length of the CDR3 is 16 residues. Through a sample-barcoded 5' primer and a J-beta primer mix, a second PCR was run for roughly 6 to 11 cycles. MiXCR was run by TCRdb on the 5' RACE reads, yielding one entry per CDR3 protein. The sample has about 1.5 million distinct CDR3 sequences; 42% are singletons. The chain links TRBV2 to TRBJ1-4; tentative D call: TRBD1 (6 bases). The clonotype originates from a woman aged 18-30 years in good health. Sequenced input: blood. The CDR3 region is CASSESGAGAGEKLFF. For the CDR3, the DNA is TGTGCCAGCAGCGAGTCTGGCGCGGGGGCCGGTGAAAAACTGTTTTTT.